One and the same sample provided the 13 T cell receptor beta chains below, sequenced in a study of cytomegalovirus exposure and HLA in healthy donors. Clones were sequenced by immunoSEQ multiplex PCR, and TCRdb holds only the in-frame ones, with some missing. The sample comprises roughly 56,000 clones, 85% to 95% of which are singletons, and under 3% rests with the top ten. The source material was PBMCs. The receptors originated from a man younger than 35 in good health and CMV-seronegative.

This clone turned up a few times. V is TRBV6-5 and J is TRBJ2-7; 8 nucleotides agree with TRBD2. Trimming cost V 2 bases and J 6 bases; bases outside gene matches: 3. CDR1 MNHEY and CDR2 SVGAGI come from the germline V gene. The CDR3 length is 13 residues. CDR3 DNA: TGTGCCAGCAGTTACGCGGGAGGTTCCGAGCAGTACTTC. Protein sequence: CASSYAGGSEQYF.

CDR3 nucleotide sequence: TGTGCCAGCAGCTTGCGGCCTAGCGGGGCCCGGGAGCAGTACTTC. Its translation is CASSLRPSGAREQYF. The chain uses TRBV11-2 and TRBJ2-7, with 9 bases that match TRBD2. The CDR3 extends over 15 amino acids. Trimming removed 3 bases from V and 7 bases from J; junction bases left unmatched: 10. Per the germline V gene, CDR1 is SGHAT and CDR2 is FQNNGV.

This clone was counted a single time. V is TRBV29-1 and J is TRBJ2-1, with 10 bases that match TRBD2. This CDR3 region has 13 residues. With V trimmed by 7 bases and J by 5 bases, 5 bases remained unmatched. Germline-derived CDR1 and CDR2 are SQVTM and ANQGSEA. CDR3 residues: CSAGLADHNEQFF. The CDR3 DNA reads TGCAGCGCTGGACTAGCGGACCACAATGAGCAGTTCTTC.

The J gene is TRBJ1-2, the V gene TRBV2; D call uncertain. CDR3 length equals 14 residues. V was pared by 1 base and J by 8 bases, with 14 bases between. The germline V gene encodes CDR1 SNHLY and CDR2 FYNNEI. The CDR3 sequence is CASSEDRPAGGYTF. The CDR3, as DNA: TGTGCCAGCAGTGAAGATCGGCCCGCGGGGGGCTACACCTTC. The full variable domain, in which reference TRBV2 and TRBJ1-2 provide the parts outside the CDR3, is EPEVTQTPSHQVTQMGQEVILRCVPISNHLYFYWYRQILGQKVEFLVSFYNNEISEKSEIFDDQFSVERPDGSNFTLKIRSTKLEDSAMYFCASSEDRPAGGYTFGSGTRLTVV.

The gene calls are TRBV11-3 and TRBJ2-7; 9 nucleotides align to TRBD2. J lost 0 bases, V lost 5 bases, and 2 bases had no gene match. There are 14 residues in the CDR3. The germline gives CDR1 SGHNT, CDR2 YENEEA. The CDR3 loop reads CASSRLAASYEQYF. CDR3 in DNA: TGTGCCAGCAGCCGACTAGCGGCCTCCTACGAGCAGTACTTC.

This clone appeared a few times. This chain joins TRBV12-5 and TRBJ2-2; D is possibly TRBD1 (6 bases). There are 16 residues in the CDR3. Germline V gives CDR1 LGHNT, CDR2 FRNRAP. With 4 bases removed from V and 4 bases from J, the gap between germline ends came to 16 bases. The CDR3 region has the DNA TGTGCTAGTGGTTCCCCAGGGGAGTCGGGCACCGGGGAGCTGTTTTTT. It encodes CASGSPGESGTGELFF.

In its sample, this clone was seen once. V is TRBV4-3 and J is TRBJ2-7, with D possibly TRBD2 on 6 matching bases. V lost 4 bases, J lost 3 bases, and 16 bases lay in between. Germline CDR1 is LGHNA and CDR2 is YSLEER. The CDR3 extends over 15 amino acids. CDR3 in DNA: TGCGCCAGCAGCCGAATGACGGGCGGGATCTACGAGCAGTACTTC. The encoded protein is CASSRMTGGIYEQYF.

This chain joins TRBV2 and TRBJ1-1; D possibly corresponds to TRBD1 (5 bases). Per the germline V gene, CDR1 is SNHLY and CDR2 is FYNNEI. The V end lost 2 bases, the J end lost 1 base, and 11 bases lay between the germline ends. The length of the CDR3 is 15 residues. CDR3 amino acids: CASSELGPENTEAFF. The CDR3 nucleotides read TGTGCCAGCAGTGAATTGGGGCCGGAGAACACTGAAGCTTTCTTT.

The V gene is TRBV5-1, the J gene TRBJ2-7; 8 bases are a match to TRBD1. The CDR3 is made up of 13 amino acids. V lost 0 bases and J lost 6; bases outside the gene matches: 2. The germline CDR1 and CDR2 sequences are SGHRS and YFSETQ. For the CDR3, the DNA is TGCGCCAGCAGCTTGGCACAGGGGGGCGAGCAGTACTTC. Translation gives CASSLAQGGEQYF.

The chain carries TRBV4-3 and TRBJ2-2; D gene ambiguous. V was clipped by 0 bases and J by 7 bases, with 6 bases between them. Germline V gives CDR1 LGHNA, CDR2 YSLEER. The CDR3 consists of 13 residues. CDR3 sequence: CASSQDRFGELFF. The CDR3 DNA sequence: TGCGCCAGCAGCCAAGACAGATTCGGGGAGCTGTTTTTT.

This chain's CDR3 is CASSSDKETQYF. For the CDR3, the DNA is TGTGCCAGCAGCTCGGACAAAGAGACCCAGTACTTC. The chain uses TRBV7-9 and TRBJ2-5; tentative D call: TRBD1 (5 bases). This CDR3 has 12 residues. The V gene's germline CDR1 is SEHNR and CDR2 FQNEAQ (reference sequence). Trimming left V 4 bases short and J 3 bases short, with 6 bases between.

This chain joins TRBV10-3 and TRBJ1-2, with TRBD1 as a possible D gene (6 bases). The CDR3 has 13 residues. Deletions cut 6 bases from V and 4 bases from J, with 12 bases between. Germline V gene lookup returns CDR1 ENHRY and CDR2 SYGVKD. The CDR3 here is CAISEGQSYGYTF. CDR3 nucleotide sequence: TGTGCCATCAGCGAGGGACAAAGCTATGGCTACACCTTC.

The chain has TRBV25-1 and TRBJ2-7, with D perhaps matching TRBD1 (5 bases). The CDR3 extends over 12 amino acids. V lost 5 bases and J lost 3, with 8 bases in between. CDR1 and CDR2 (germline): MGHDK, SYGVNS. Here the CDR3 DNA reads TGTGCCAGCAGTTTCACAGGCTACGAGCAGTACTTC. Its protein is CASSFTGYEQYF.